What follows is one T cell receptor beta chain and its context. As yet, its antigen is unknown. Sequencing of cultured CD4+ T cell DNA used the Oncomine TCR Beta short-read assay. MiXCR, run by TCRdb on the PCR reads, gives a single entry per CDR3 protein. The sample has roughly 20,000 distinct CDR3 sequences, 52% seen once. Germline V CDR1 and CDR2: SEHNR, FQNEAQ (reference sequence). The CDR3 runs to 13 residues. V dropped 3 bases and J dropped 6; count of bases not matched to a gene: 0. This entry comes from a study of vaccination and CD4 T cells after COVID-19. Treatment here: roughly nine-day PBMC culture with coronavirus spike peptide pools or control peptides (ViraFEST assay).

The gene calls are TRBV7-9 and TRBJ1-5; 9 bases match TRBD1. This sequence originates from a human donor who had recovered from COVID-19. What was sequenced was CD4+ T cells from blood, cultured in vitro. CDR3 DNA: TGTGCCAGCAGCTTGACAGGGGGTCAGCCCCAGCATTTT. Translating gives CASSLTGGQPQHF.